The clone carrying this TCR beta chain was seen many times. The authors built TCR beta libraries using iRepertoire HTBI primers and Arm-PCR of CDR3 regions. TCRdb re-analysed the multiplex PCR reads in MiXCR, keeping a single row per CDR3 protein. The table includes approximately 400,000 distinct CDR3 sequences, approximately 15% detected once. Time point: newly diagnosed GD, antithyroid drugs for less than 3 months. Scientists built the TCR library using RNA that was extracted from PBMCs. This record comes from a study of regulatory T cells in long-lasting Graves disease. V was pared by 5 bases and J by 1 base, with 17 bases between. The CDR3 is made up of 16 amino acids. The germline gives CDR1 MDHEN, CDR2 SYDVKM. The data also belong to a second study, concerning T cells in Graves' hyperthyroidism and ophthalmopathy. That source adds: In the first-round RT-PCR of the TCR CDR3, the HTBI primer set was used. Stable hyperthyroidism was told apart from ophthalmopathy by a model built on 13 V-J features.

The receptor was isolated from a woman aged 25 to 39 with Graves disease. This specimen consisted of peripheral blood mononuclear cells (PBMCs), obtained at new diagnosis, from a patient treated with antithyroid drugs. This chain connects TRBV28 to TRBJ2-5, with TRBD1 as a possible D gene (5 bases). The CDR3 loop reads CASSPPTDRGQETQYF. DNA for the CDR3: TGTGCCAGCAGTCCCCCGACAGACAGAGGCCAAGAGACCCAGTACTTC.